This TCR beta chain was identified during a study of T-cell reconstitution after alpha-beta-depleted transplantation in children. For TCRbeta, the library was prepared with unique molecular identifiers. Using its own MiXCR run on the PCR reads, TCRdb lists one record per CDR3 protein. Here the sample spans 250,000 to 400,000 distinct CDR3 sequences, 23% being singletons. CDR1 SGHNT and CDR2 YENEEA come from the germline V gene. The ends were cut back, 4 bases at V and 6 bases at J, with 10 bases in the middle. The CDR3 is 13 residues long. The chain carries TRBV11-3 and TRBJ2-4, with D perhaps given as TRBD1 or TRBD2 (5 bases each). This specimen consisted of PBMCs, mostly from graft donor cells, obtained 180 days after TCRalphabeta/CD19-depleted stem cell transplant. This clonotype was obtained from a male patient younger than 18 who had a stem cell transplant for acute lymphoblastic leukemia, so the T cells may come from the graft donor. CDR3 protein: CASSWGSGNIQYF. CDR3 sequence (DNA): TGTGCCAGCAGCTGGGGGAGCGGAAACATTCAGTACTTC. The full variable domain, rest sourced from reference TRBV11-3 and TRBJ2-4, is EAGVVQSPRYKIIEKKQPVAFWCNPISGHNTLYWYLQNLGQGPELLIRYENEEAVDDSQLPKDRFSAERLKGVDSTLKIQPAELGDSAVYLCASSWGSGNIQYFGAGTRLSVL.